Sequencing of this T cell receptor beta chain was carried out in a study of cytomegalovirus exposure and HLA in healthy donors. These donors were members of the 120-subject validation cohort, a group separate from the approximately 670-subject first cohort. Trimming removed 6 bases at V and 3 bases at J, with 12 bases between. Germline values: CDR1 KGHSH, CDR2 LQKENI. CDR3 length equals 13 residues. Of note for this clone: Its antigen is not known.

Study-level findings and limits: The tendency of first-cohort TCR clusters to co-occur in the 120 or so validation repertoires emerged from a later analysis. In vitro, a few CMV-associated chains proved specific for CMV antigens.

Profiling relied on immunoSEQ multiplex PCR, and the TCRdb table lists in-frame clones only, not all of them. Among over 150,000 clones listed, around 88% were seen once. The rearrangement uses TRBV18 and TRBJ2-7; weak D call: TRBD1 (6 bases). This receptor was taken from a man between 18 and 29 years old in good health and CMV-seropositive. The sequenced material came from PBMCs. The CDR3 sequence: CASSPGHLYEQYF. The CDR3 DNA reads TGTGCCAGCTCCCCGGGACACCTCTACGAGCAGTACTTC.